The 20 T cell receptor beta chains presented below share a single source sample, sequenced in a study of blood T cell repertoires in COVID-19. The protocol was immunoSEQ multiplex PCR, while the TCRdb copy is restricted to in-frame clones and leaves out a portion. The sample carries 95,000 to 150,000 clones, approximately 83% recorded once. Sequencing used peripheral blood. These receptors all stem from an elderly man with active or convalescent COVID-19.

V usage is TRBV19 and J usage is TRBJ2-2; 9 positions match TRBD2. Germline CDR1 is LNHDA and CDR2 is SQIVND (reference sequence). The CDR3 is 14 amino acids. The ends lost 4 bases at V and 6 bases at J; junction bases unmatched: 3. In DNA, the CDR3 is TGTGCCAGTAGTAGCGGGGGGGCGCCCGGGGAGCTGTTTTTT. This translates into CASSSGGAPGELFF.

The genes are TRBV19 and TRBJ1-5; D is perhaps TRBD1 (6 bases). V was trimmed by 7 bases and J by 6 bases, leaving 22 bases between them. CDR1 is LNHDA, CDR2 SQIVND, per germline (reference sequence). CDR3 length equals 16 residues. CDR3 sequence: CASTQTPGARIQPQHF. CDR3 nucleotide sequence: TGTGCCAGTACCCAAACGCCAGGGGCGAGGATTCAGCCCCAGCATTTT. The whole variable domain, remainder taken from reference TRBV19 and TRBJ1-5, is DGGITQSPKYLFRKEGQNVTLSCEQNLNHDAMYWYRQDPGQGLRLIYYSQIVNDFQKGDIAEGYSVSREKKESFPLTVTSAQKNPTAFYLCASTQTPGARIQPQHFGDGTRLSIL.

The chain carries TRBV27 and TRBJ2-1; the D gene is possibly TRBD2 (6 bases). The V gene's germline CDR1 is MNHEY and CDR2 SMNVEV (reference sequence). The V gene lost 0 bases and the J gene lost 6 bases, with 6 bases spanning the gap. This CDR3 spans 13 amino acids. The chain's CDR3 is CASSLSTSNEQFF. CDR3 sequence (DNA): TGTGCCAGCAGTTTATCGACTAGCAATGAGCAGTTCTTC.

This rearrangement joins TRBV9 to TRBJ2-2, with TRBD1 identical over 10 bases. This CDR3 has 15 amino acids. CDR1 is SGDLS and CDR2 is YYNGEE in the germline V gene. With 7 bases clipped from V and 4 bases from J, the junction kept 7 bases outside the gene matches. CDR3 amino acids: CASGGTGAPTGELFF. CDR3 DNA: TGTGCCAGCGGCGGGACAGGGGCCCCCACCGGGGAGCTGTTTTTT.

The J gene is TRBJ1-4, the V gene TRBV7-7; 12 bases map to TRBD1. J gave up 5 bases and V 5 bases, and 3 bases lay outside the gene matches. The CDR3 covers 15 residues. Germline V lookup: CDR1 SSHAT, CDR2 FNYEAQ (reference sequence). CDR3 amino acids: CASSPGTGGNEKLFF. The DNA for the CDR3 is TGTGCCAGCAGCCCCGGGACAGGGGGCAATGAAAAACTGTTTTTT.

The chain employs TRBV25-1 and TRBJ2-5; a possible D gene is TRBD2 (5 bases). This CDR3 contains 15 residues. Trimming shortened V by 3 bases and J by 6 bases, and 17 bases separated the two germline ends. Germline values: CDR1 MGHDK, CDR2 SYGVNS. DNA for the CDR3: TGTGCCAGCAGTGAGCGGCGCGCTAGCAGGCAGACCCAGTACTTC. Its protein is CASSERRASRQTQYF.

This CDR3 is CASSLGGQGAYGYTF. CDR3 nucleotides: TGTGCCAGCAGCTTGGGTGGACAGGGGGCCTATGGCTACACCTTC. This chain links TRBV5-5 with TRBJ1-2; 11 nucleotides line up with TRBD1. The germline CDR1 and CDR2 sequences are SGHKS and YYEKEE (reference sequence). The CDR3 loop spans 15 amino acids. Trimming at V came to 0 bases and at J to 4 bases, leaving 2 bases not matched to a gene.

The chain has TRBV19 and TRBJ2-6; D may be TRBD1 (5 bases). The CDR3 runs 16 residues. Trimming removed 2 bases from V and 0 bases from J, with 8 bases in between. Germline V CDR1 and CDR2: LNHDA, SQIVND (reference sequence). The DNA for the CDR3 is TGTGCCAGTAGTATACACGACAGCTCTGGGGCCAACGTCCTGACTTTC. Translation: CASSIHDSSGANVLTF.

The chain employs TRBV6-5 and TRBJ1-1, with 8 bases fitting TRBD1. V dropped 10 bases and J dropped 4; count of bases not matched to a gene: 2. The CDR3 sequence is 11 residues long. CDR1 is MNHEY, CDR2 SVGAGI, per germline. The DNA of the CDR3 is TGTGCCACAGACAGGGGCACTGAAGCTTTCTTT. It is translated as CATDRGTEAFF.

The CDR3 DNA is TGTGCCAGCAGCTTTTGGACAGGTAGCAATCAGCCCCAGCATTTT. Translating it yields CASSFWTGSNQPQHF. The genes are TRBV5-5 and TRBJ1-5, with TRBD1 matching over 7 bases. This CDR3 region has 15 residues. The ends lost 2 bases at V and 0 bases at J; junction bases unmatched: 2. Germline CDR1 SGHKS, CDR2 YYEKEE (reference sequence).

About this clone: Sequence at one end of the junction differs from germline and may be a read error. The CDR3 nucleotides read TGCAGCGTTGATGAAAACAACGGGGAGCTGTTTTTT. It specifies CSVDENNGELFF. The V and J genes are TRBV29-1 and TRBJ2-2, with unresolved D. The germline V gene has CDR1 SQVTM and CDR2 ANQGSEA. This CDR3 region has 12 residues.

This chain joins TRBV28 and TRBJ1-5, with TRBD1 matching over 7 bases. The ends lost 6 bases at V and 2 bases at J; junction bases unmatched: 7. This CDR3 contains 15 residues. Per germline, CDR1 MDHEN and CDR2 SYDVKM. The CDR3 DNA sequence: TGTGCCAGCAGCGGGGGACAGCTAGGCAATCAGCCCCAGCATTTT. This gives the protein CASSGGQLGNQPQHF.

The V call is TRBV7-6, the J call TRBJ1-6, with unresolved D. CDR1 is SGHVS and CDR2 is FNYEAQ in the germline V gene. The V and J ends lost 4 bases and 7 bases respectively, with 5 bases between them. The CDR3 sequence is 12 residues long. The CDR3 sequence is CASSSTNSPLHF. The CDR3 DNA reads TGTGCCAGCAGCTCAACAAATTCACCCCTCCACTTT.

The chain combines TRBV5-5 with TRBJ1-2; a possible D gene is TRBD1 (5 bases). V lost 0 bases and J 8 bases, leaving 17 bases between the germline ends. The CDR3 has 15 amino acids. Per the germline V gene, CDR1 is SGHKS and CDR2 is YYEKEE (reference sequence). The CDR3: CASSLVDTTIGGYTF. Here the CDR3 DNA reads TGTGCCAGCAGCTTGGTGGACACAACTATAGGAGGCTACACCTTC.

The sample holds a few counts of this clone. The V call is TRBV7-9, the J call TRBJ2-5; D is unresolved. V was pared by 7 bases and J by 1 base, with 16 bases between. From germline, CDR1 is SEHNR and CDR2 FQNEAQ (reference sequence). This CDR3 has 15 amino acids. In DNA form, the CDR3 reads TGTGCCAGCACCCAACCCCCTGGCGGCCAAGAGACCCAGTACTTC. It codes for CASTQPPGGQETQYF.

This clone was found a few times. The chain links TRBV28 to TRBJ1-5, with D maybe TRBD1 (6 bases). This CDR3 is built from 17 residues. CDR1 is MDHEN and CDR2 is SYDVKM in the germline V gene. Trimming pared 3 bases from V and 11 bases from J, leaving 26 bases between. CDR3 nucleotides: TGTGCCAGCAGTTTCTACTTCCGGGACACCGGTCGGGTCGCCCAGCATTTT. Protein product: CASSFYFRDTGRVAQHF.

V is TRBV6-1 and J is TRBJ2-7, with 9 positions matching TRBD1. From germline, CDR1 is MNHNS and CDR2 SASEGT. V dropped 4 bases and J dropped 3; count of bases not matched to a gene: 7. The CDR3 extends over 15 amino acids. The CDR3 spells CASSVRSGQGYEQYF. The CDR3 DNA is TGTGCCAGCAGTGTAAGGTCGGGACAGGGCTACGAGCAGTACTTC.

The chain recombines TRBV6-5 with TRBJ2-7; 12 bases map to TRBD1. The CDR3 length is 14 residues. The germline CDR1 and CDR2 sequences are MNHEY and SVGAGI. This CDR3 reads CASKGQGALGTQYF. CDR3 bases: TGTGCTAGTAAGGGACAGGGGGCGCTGGGGACGCAGTACTTC.

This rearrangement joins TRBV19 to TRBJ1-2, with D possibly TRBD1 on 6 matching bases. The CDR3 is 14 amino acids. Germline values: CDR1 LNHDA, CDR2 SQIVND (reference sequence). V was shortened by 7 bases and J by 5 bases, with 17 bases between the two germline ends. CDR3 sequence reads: CASKDLGQRYGYTF. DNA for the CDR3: TGTGCCAGTAAAGACCTTGGACAGCGATATGGCTACACCTTC.

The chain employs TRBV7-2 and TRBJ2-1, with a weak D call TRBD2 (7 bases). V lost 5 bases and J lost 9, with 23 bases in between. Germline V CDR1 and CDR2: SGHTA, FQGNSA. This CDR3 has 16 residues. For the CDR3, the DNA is TGTGCCAGCAGCCAGGAGGGGTTAGGACTAGGGGGTGAGCAGTTCTTC. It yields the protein CASSQEGLGLGGEQFF. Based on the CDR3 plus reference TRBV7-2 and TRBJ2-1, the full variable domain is GAGVSQSPSNKVTEKGKDVELRCDPISGHTALYWYRQSLGQGLEFLIYFQGNSAPDKSGLPSDRFSAERTGGSVSTLTIQRTQQEDSAVYLCASSQEGLGLGGEQFFGPGTRLTVL.